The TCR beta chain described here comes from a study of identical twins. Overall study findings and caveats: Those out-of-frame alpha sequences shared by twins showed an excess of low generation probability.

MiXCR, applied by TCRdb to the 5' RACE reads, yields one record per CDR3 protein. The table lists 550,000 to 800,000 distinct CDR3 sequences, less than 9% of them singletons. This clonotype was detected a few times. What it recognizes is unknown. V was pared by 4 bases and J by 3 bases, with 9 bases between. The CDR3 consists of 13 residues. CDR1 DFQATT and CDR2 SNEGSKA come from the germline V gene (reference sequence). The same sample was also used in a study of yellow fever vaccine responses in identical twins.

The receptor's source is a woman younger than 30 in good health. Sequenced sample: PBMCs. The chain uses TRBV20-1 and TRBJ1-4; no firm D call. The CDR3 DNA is TGCAGTGCTACCGGCAGCCCTAATGAAAAACTGTTTTTT. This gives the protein CSATGSPNEKLFF.